This T cell receptor (beta chain) was identified in a study of cytomegalovirus exposure and HLA in healthy donors (TCRdb year 2017). Broadly, across the study: In an earlier analysis of 450 to 750 of the donors, approximately 300 Gb of sequence data and 100 million or so unique TCR beta sequences from 180 million or so T cells were reported. Roughly 300 gigabases of sequencing data and tens of millions of unique TCR sequences were included in an early release covering roughly 600 HLA-typed donors. The genetic ancestry cluster associated with self-reported Caucasian donors included 70% to 85% of the roughly 360 genotyped donors. The study aimed to test whether cataloging public T cell receptors could reveal signatures of past pathogen exposure. The study profiled the T cell repertoires of under 700 subjects by immunosequencing and related them to cytomegalovirus serostatus. Along with the approximately 650-subject first cohort, a separate validation cohort of over a hundred different subjects was used. The study combined high-throughput TCR immunosequencing, statistical association of individual TCRs with disease status, and machine learning to predict cytomegalovirus infection status. In a later analysis, previously published TCR beta repertoires from 600 to 850 donors were re-analyzed and high-resolution HLA genotyping was added so that TCR occurrence patterns could be studied. In the later analysis, no new phenotypic data were used to find candidate immune exposures; instead, reliance was placed on TCR beta sequences and their occurrence across donors. To decide whether each TCR beta V gene segment behaved as functional or pseudogenic, an earlier analysis of approximately 600 of the donors relied on high-throughput TCR beta sequencing. Donor age, sex, ethnicity and CMV serostatus were compiled together with the repertoire data. A later genetic analysis used genome-wide SNP genotypes for about 65% of the 666 donors, treating that subset as a discovery cohort. Every repertoire in the discovery cohort had been generated on one and the same sequencing platform. Class I and class II HLA loci were covered by the typing at four-digit resolution. Typing coverage differed by locus: A, B, C, DRB1 and DQB1 were typed in roughly 620-630 donors, DQA1 in roughly 510, DPA1 in 600 to 610, and DPB1 in 472. Because of strong linkage in the cohort, four or five DR-DQ haplotypes were treated as single units for association and clustering. Across some 400 genotyped donors of the cohort, an average of about 220,000 unique TCR beta nucleotide sequences per donor were sequenced, and approximately 19% of those sequences were non-productive.

Study-wide findings and limitations: A later genetic analysis reported fewer N-insertions in productive TCRs among donors in an Asian-associated ancestry cluster than the roughly 720-donor mean. In a later analysis, HLA-associated TCR beta chains showed more clonal expansion and lower generation probabilities than non-associated chains that were equally common. A cluster of highly shared sequence variants was judged likely to represent a technical artifact of the sequencing pipeline. In the study, some 180 TCR beta chains were listed as associated with cytomegalovirus. In a later analysis, the rate of TCR association differed among HLA loci, with DRB1 alleles having the most associated TCRs and HLA-C alleles having the fewest. Sequencing depth was assumed to be roughly uniform across donors in the presence/absence analyses, though that assumption may not hold. In a later analysis, some 18,000 TCR beta sequences were associated with specific HLA alleles at a false discovery rate of 0.05. Correlated functional status among segregating V segments might reflect linkage disequilibrium, but an unknown experimental factor could not be ruled out. A later analysis found that most CMV-associated TCR beta chains appeared HLA-restricted, with HLA associations seemingly driven largely by CMV exposure. A further reported finding was that TCR beta sequences accurately predicted the HLA-A and HLA-B alleles for most subjects in the first cohort. HLA typing was unavailable for some donors at each locus, so association tests used only the typed subset. According to a later analysis, parvovirus B19, influenza, CMV and Epstein-Barr virus appeared linked to several top co-occurrence clusters. V-gene and J-gene trimming of TCR beta chains was associated with a missense DCLRE1C variant in a later genetic analysis, and the association was replicated in an independent cohort. CMV serostatus was the only immune exposure information available for the cohort. A few of the identified cytomegalovirus-associated TCR beta chains were confirmed in vitro to be specific for cytomegalovirus antigens. The classifier was reported to diagnose cytomegalovirus status with high specificity and sensitivity in both the original cohort and the validation cohort. Most TCR sequences were observed very rarely across donors, whereas some public TCRs were present in many individuals. Seventeen rarely observed V segments, including chromosome 9 orphons, were excluded from the earlier analysis of approximately 500 of the donors because counts were too low. The 87-base-pair reads could not distinguish some IMGT-functional V segments, including TRBV6-2 and TRBV6-3, so those segments were excluded. Strong co-occurrence of HLA alleles, especially DR and DQ, made assigning TCR associations to individual alleles difficult. The authors suggested that the approach could potentially be extended to other disease states and immunological phenotypes. An earlier analysis of 587 of the donors showed that most TCR beta V segments appeared in productive rearrangements either about 87% or about 30% of the time, which broadly matched IMGT annotations. The cohort was sequenced for TCR beta chains only, and without alpha or paired-chain data the features that could be detected were limited.

In regard to this clone: It has no known antigen specificity. Base qualities are not provided; no much larger clone lies one nucleotide away.

The CDR1 and CDR2 encoded by the germline V gene (reference sequence) are LNHDA and SQIVND. The CDR3 spans 17 residues, from the cysteine through the phenylalanine. The DNA shown is the 51-base CDR3, in frame from base 1. V loses 2 bases, J loses 0 bases, and the germline ends lie 16 bases apart. The cohort comprised 710 or so healthy bone marrow donors. At the time of sampling, all cohort members were nominally healthy, though unrecorded immune exposures were likely present. The donor was CMV seropositive and was included in the group of 289 seropositive cohort members. A peripheral blood sample was provided by each donor, and peripheral blood mononuclear cells were used for TCR beta sequencing. Genomic DNA extraction from the blood cell samples was performed with the Qiagen DNeasy Blood Extraction Kit. The library was obtained by the immunoSEQ multiplex PCR assay. For the multiplex PCR, a mixture combining 60 forward primers for TCR Vbeta segments and 13 reverse primers for TCR Jbeta segments was used. The CDR3 region of rearranged TCR beta genes was amplified from genomic DNA by a multiplex PCR assay. Amplified TCR beta libraries were sequenced as 87-base-pair reads on the Illumina HiSeq System. Per the authors' processing: A later analysis counted 75 million to 100 million unique TCR beta chains across the 666 repertoires, and some 11 million of these chains were shared by at least two donors. To remove PCR and sequencing errors, raw reads were error-corrected and collapsed into unique sequences using a nearest-neighbor algorithm that merged closely related sequences. V, D and J gene segments were assigned by aligning CDR3 sequences to IMGT reference sequences. For a sequence to be retained, a match of at least six nucleotides was required to both a V gene segment and a J gene segment. A rearrangement counted as productive if the CDR3 had no stop codons and remained in frame with V and J, and every other rearrangement counted as non-productive. Following IMGT convention, CDR3 was defined as the stretch from the second conserved V-encoded cysteine to the conserved J-encoded phenylalanine. The earlier analysis of roughly 590 of the donors excluded sequences that lacked an unambiguous match to a single V gene segment. An earlier analysis of approximately 590 of the donors classified V segments as functional when productive rearrangements were above 56.7% and as segregating when the standard deviation between donors was above 5%. A statistical classification framework was developed to diagnose cytomegalovirus status using the catalog of TCR beta chain sequences. In a later analysis, V and J genes were assigned by comparing TCR nucleotide sequences against IMGT/GENE-DB human TR gene sequences. The TCRdist pipeline was used in a later analysis to assign CDR3 sequences and most-parsimonious VDJ recombination scenarios. In a later analysis, every TCR beta chain was defined by the combination of its CDR3 amino acid sequence and its V-gene family, and reads without a unique V-gene family were dropped. In a later analysis, 500 to 650 highly shared, low-generation-probability nucleotide sequences were removed to address suspected cross-contamination and a sequencing artifact. A later analysis calculated a clonal expansion index for each public chain from normalized within-repertoire ranks of inferred template counts. In a later analysis, generation probabilities were computed using a VDJ recombination model fitted to out-of-frame rearrangements, and the results were checked against IGoR. In a later analysis, hypergeometric tests were used to score TCR-TCR, TCR-HLA and TCR-CMV co-occurrence, with a repertoire-size bias correction applied to TCR pairs. A later analysis estimated false discovery rates by permuting HLA or CMV assignments 20 times. In a later analysis, co-occurring TCRs were grouped with DBSCAN, and TCRdist sequence similarity was added when clustering was performed within HLA-allele-positive subsets. For co-occurrence clustering, repertoires with fewer than 30,000 or more than 120,000 public chains were excluded, along with 4 to 6 repertoires with anomalous nucleotide sharing. TCRdb took this table from immuneACCESS and kept in-frame rearrangements with V and J called. Such tables lack part of the clones; where checked against another copy, unresolved V genes explain under half of the gap, and the rest is unexplained. V, J and clone size derive from that table, while D and trimming were established from the DNA sequence. The sample records more than 95,000 clones, 75% to 90% of which are singletons. In total, the top ten clones hold 6.9% of the sample.

The clonotype comes from a man aged 30 to 39 in good health and CMV-seropositive. Sequencing used PBMCs. The chain was built from TRBV19 and TRBJ1-1; the D gene lacks a confident call. The nucleotide sequence is TGTGCCAGTAGTATATTAGGAGGGTTCGGGGTGAACACTGAAGCTTTCTTT. This sequence encodes CASSILGGFGVNTEAFF.